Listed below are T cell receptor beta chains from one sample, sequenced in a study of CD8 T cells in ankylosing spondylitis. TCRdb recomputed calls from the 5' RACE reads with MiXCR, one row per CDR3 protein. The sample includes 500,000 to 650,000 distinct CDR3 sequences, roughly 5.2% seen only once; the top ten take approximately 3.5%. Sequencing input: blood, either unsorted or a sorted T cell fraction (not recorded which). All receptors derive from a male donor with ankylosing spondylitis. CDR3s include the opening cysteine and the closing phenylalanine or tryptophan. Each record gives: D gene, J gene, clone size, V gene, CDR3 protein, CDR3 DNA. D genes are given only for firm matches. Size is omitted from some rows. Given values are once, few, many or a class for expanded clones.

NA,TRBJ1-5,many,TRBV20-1,CSARDRGDRPQHF,TGCAGTGCTAGAGATAGGGGCGACCGGCCCCAGCATTTT
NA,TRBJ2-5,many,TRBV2,CASSVNRRETQYF,TGTGCCAGCAGTGTGAACAGGCGAGAGACCCAGTACTTC
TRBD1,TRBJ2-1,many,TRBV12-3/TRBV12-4,CASRPEQGLDYNEQFF,TGTGCCAGCAGGCCAGAACAGGGGTTGGACTACAATGAGCAGTTCTTC
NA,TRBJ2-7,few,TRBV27,CASSFLRSAYEQYF,TGTGCCAGCAGTTTCCTCCGATCTGCCTACGAGCAGTACTTC
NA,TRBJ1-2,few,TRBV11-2,CASSPGTLYGYTF,TGTGCCAGCAGCCCCGGGACTCTCTATGGCTACACCTTC
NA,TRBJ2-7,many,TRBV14,CASSQVGGLLYEQYF,TGTGCCAGCAGCCAAGTCGGGGGCCTCTTATACGAGCAGTACTTC
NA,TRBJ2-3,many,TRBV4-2,CASSQDFASGTDTQYF,TGCGCCAGCAGCCAAGATTTTGCTAGCGGCACAGATACGCAGTATTTT
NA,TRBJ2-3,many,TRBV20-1,CSAKLAASTDTQYF,TGCAGTGCTAAACTAGCAGCTAGCACAGATACGCAGTATTTT
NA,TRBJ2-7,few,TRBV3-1,CASSHLSSSYEQYF,TGTGCCAGCAGCCATCTTAGTAGCTCCTACGAGCAGTACTTC
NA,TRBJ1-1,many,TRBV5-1,CASSFDRGVTRAFF,TGCGCCAGCAGCTTCGACCGAGGGGTCACCCGAGCTTTCTTT
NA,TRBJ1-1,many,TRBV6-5,CASSYSNFGTEAFF,TGTGCCAGCAGTTACTCGAATTTCGGGACTGAAGCTTTCTTT
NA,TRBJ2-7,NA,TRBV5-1,CASSPGTAGEGEQYF,TGCGCCAGCAGCCCCGGGACAGCCGGGGAGGGCGAGCAGTACTTC
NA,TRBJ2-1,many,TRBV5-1,CASSLSPNADRQFF,TGCGCCAGCAGCTTGTCTCCAAATGCGGATAGGCAGTTCTTC
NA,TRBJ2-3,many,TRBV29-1,CSVDRGAPDTQYF,TGCAGCGTTGATCGGGGGGCCCCAGATACGCAGTATTTT
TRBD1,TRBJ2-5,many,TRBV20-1,CSARKDRQETQYF,TGCAGTGCTAGAAAGGACAGGCAAGAGACCCAGTACTTC
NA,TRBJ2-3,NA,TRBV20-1,CSALGITQYF,TGCAGTGCTTTAGGAATTACGCAGTATTTT
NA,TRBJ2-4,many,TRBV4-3,CASSQATRAKNIQYF,TGCGCCAGCAGCCAGGCGACGAGGGCCAAAAACATTCAGTACTTC
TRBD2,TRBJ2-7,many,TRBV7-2,CASSLTGLAWEQYF,TGTGCCAGCAGCCTCACCGGACTAGCCTGGGAGCAGTACTTC
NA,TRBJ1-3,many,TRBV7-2,CASSLTPAGNTIYF,TGTGCCAGCAGCTTAACTCCCGCTGGAAACACCATATATTTT
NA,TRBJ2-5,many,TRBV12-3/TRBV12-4,CASSFLAGDTHQETQYF,TGTGCCAGCAGTTTTTTAGCTGGGGATACTCATCAAGAGACCCAGTACTTC
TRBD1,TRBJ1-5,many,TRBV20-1,CSASGDRVGYQPQHF,TGCAGTGCTAGCGGTGACAGGGTAGGTTATCAGCCCCAGCATTTT
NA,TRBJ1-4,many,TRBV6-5,CASSYSGGGTNEKLFF,TGTGCCAGCAGTTACTCGGGCGGCGGAACTAATGAAAAACTGTTTTTT
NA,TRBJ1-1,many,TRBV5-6,CASILQGNTEAFF,TGTGCCAGCATACTGCAGGGGAACACTGAAGCTTTCTTT
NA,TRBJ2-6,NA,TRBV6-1,CASSEESSGANVLTF,TGTGCCAGCAGTGAAGAGAGCTCTGGGGCCAACGTCCTGACTTTC
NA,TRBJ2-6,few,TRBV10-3,CATLNGDSGANVLTF,TGTGCCACATTAAACGGGGACTCTGGGGCCAACGTCCTGACTTTC
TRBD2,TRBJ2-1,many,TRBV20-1,CSALTGLRANEQFF,TGCAGTGCTTTAACGGGACTAAGGGCCAATGAGCAGTTCTTC
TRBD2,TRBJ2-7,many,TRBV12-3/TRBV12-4,CASSFLGGSSYEQYF,TGTGCCAGCAGTTTTCTGGGCGGGAGCTCCTACGAGCAGTACTTC
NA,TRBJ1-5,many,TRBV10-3,CATSESYSNQPQHF,TGTGCCACCTCAGAGAGTTATAGCAATCAGCCCCAGCATTTT
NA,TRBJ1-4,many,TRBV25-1,CASSESGGKLFF,TGTGCCAGCAGTGAATCTGGGGGAAAACTGTTTTTT
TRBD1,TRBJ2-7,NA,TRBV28,CASRQGTVEYEQYF,TGTGCCAGCAGGCAGGGGACAGTCGAATACGAGCAGTACTTC
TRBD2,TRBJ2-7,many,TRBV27,CASSPRGGDGYEQYF,TGTGCCAGCAGTCCCCGGGGAGGGGATGGCTACGAGCAGTACTTC
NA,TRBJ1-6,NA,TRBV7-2,CASSLAGGGNSPLHF,TGTGCCAGCAGCTTAGCGGGGGGAGGAAATTCACCCCTCCACTTT
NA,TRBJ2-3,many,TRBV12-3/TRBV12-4,CASRSTSTDTQYF,TGTGCCAGCAGGAGTACTAGCACAGATACGCAGTATTTT
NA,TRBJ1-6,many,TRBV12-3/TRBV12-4,CASSLREGPYNSPLHF,TGTGCCAGCTCGCTCCGAGAGGGACCTTATAATTCACCCCTCCACTTT
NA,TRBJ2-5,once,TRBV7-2,CASSLVRTHETQYF,TGTGCCAGCAGCTTAGTGAGGACTCACGAGACCCAGTACTTC
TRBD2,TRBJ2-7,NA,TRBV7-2,CASSLPFSGRGGYEQYF,TGTGCCAGCAGCCTACCCTTTAGCGGGAGAGGCGGCTACGAGCAGTACTTC
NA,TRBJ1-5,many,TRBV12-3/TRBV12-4,CASGMSNQPQHF,TGTGCCTCCGGGATGAGCAATCAGCCCCAGCATTTT
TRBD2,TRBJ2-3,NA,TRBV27,CASSLLVAGVQDTQYF,TGTGCCAGCAGTTTATTGGTAGCGGGGGTCCAAGATACGCAGTATTTT
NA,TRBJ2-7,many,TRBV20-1,CSAPDREAEQYF,TGCAGTGCACCCGACAGGGAGGCCGAGCAGTACTTC
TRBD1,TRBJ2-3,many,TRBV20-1,CSASPRDSVSDTQYF,TGCAGTGCTAGCCCTCGGGACAGCGTCTCCGATACGCAGTATTTT
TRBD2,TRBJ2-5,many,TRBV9,CASSVRAGVAETQYF,TGTGCCAGCAGCGTACGAGCGGGAGTGGCGGAGACCCAGTACTTC
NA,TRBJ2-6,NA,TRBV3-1,CASSPPRAGANVLTF,TGTGCCAGCAGCCCTCCTAGGGCTGGGGCCAACGTCCTGACTTTC
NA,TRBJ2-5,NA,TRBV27,CASSFLGAMQETQYF,TGTGCCAGCAGTTTCCTCGGGGCGATGCAAGAGACCCAGTACTTC
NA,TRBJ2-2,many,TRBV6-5,CASSYSRGGRRETGELFF,TGTGCCAGCAGTTACTCGAGAGGTGGGAGACGAGAAACCGGGGAGCTGTTTTTT
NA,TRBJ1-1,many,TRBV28,CASSTPGETEAFF,TGTGCCAGCAGTACCCCTGGGGAAACTGAAGCTTTCTTT
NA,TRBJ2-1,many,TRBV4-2,CASSQDRGQAGNEQFF,TGTGCCAGCAGCCAAGACCGCGGCCAAGCAGGAAATGAGCAGTTCTTC
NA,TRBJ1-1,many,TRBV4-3,CASSQEFQGETEAFF,TGCGCCAGCAGCCAAGAATTTCAAGGAGAGACTGAAGCTTTCTTT
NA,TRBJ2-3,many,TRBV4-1,CASSQGSGLSTDTQYF,TGCGCCAGCAGCCAGGGGAGCGGCCTCAGCACAGATACGCAGTATTTT
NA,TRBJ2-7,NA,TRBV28,CASRPGPVGEQYF,TGTGCCAGTCGGCCGGGGCCCGTGGGCGAGCAGTACTTC
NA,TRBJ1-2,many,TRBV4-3,CASSPELRVGYTF,TGCGCCAGCAGCCCAGAACTGCGGGTTGGCTACACCTTC
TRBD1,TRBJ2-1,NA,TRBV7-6,CASSPRGQGENEQFF,TGTGCCAGCAGCCCCCGAGGACAGGGTGAAAATGAGCAGTTCTTC
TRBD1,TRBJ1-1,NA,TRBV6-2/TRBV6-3,CATDIRGLGTEAFF,TGTGCCACAGATATCAGGGGGCTAGGCACTGAAGCTTTCTTT
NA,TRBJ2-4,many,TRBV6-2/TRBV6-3,CASSGGEGLAKNIQYF,TGTGCCAGCAGTGGAGGCGAGGGACTAGCCAAAAACATTCAGTACTTC